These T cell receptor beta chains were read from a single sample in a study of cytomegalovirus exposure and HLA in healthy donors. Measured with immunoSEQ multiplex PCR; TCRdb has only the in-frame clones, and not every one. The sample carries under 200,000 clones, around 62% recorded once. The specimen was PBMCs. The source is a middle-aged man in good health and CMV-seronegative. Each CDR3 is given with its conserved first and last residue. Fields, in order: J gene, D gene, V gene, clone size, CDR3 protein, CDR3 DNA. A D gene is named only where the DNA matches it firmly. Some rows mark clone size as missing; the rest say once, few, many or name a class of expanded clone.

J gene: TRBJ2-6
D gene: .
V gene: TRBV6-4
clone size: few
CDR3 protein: CASSDMRSLQVGANVLTF
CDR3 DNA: TGTGCCAGCAGTGATATGAGGTCGCTACAGGTGGGGGCCAACGTCCTGACTTTC

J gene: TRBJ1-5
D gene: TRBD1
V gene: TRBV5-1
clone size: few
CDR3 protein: CASSLEGQGHQPQHF
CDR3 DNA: TGCGCCAGCAGCTTGGAGGGACAGGGGCACCAGCCCCAGCATTTT

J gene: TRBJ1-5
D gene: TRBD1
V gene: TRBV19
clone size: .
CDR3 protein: CASSIDRESNQPQHF
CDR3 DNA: TGTGCCAGTAGTATCGACAGGGAGAGCAATCAGCCCCAGCATTTT

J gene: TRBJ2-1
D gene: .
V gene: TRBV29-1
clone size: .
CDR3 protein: CSVDPRGVGEQFF
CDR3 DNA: TGCAGCGTTGATCCCAGGGGGGTTGGTGAGCAGTTCTTC

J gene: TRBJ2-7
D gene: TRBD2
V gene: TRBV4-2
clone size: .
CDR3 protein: CASSPLAGGRNEQYF
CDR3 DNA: TGTGCCAGCAGCCCCCTAGCGGGGGGAAGGAACGAGCAGTACTTC

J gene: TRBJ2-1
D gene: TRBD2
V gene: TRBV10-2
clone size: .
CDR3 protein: CASLHRLAGGVAASSSSYNEQFF
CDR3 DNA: TGCGCCAGCCTCCACAGACTAGCGGGGGGAGTCGCCGCGAGTTCGAGCTCCTACAATGAGCAGTTCTTC

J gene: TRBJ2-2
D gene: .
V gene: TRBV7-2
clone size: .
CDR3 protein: CASSLRVPTGELFF
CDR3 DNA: TGTGCCAGCAGCTTGAGGGTTCCCACCGGGGAGCTGTTTTTT

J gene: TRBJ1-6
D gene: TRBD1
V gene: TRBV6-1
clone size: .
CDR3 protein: CASSGYRDRNSPLHF
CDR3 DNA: TGTGCCAGCAGTGGGTACCGGGACAGAAATTCACCCCTCCACTTT

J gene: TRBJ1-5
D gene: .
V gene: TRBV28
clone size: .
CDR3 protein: CASSRVQTGNNQPQHF
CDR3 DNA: TGTGCCAGCAGTCGAGTTCAGACAGGAAATAATCAGCCCCAGCATTTT

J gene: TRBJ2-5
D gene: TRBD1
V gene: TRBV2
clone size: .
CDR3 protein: CASGTGARETQYF
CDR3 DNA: TGTGCCAGTGGGACAGGGGCGCGGGAGACCCAGTACTTC